Each of the 27 T cell receptor beta chains below was sequenced from the same sample in a study of blood T cell repertoires in COVID-19. TCRdb's table, derived via immunoSEQ multiplex PCR, lists solely in-frame clones and lacks some. The table lists roughly 99,000 clones, 60% to 85% of them singletons, with about a sixth in the top ten. Sequenced input: peripheral blood. These receptor sequences come from an elderly woman with active or convalescent COVID-19.

The chain couples TRBV19 to TRBJ2-7, with 9 nucleotides matching TRBD2. Germline V gene data show CDR1 as LNHDA and CDR2 as SQIVND (reference sequence). Trimming removed 5 bases from V and 0 bases from J; junction bases left unmatched: 20. The CDR3 is 20 amino acids. The CDR3 reads CASSANGPGLASGPSYEQYF. The DNA of the CDR3 is TGTGCCAGTAGTGCGAATGGCCCGGGACTAGCTTCTGGTCCCTCCTACGAGCAGTACTTC.

Only one count was recorded for this clone. The V gene is TRBV6-2 or TRBV6-3, the J gene TRBJ2-5; D is unclear. With 3 bases removed from V and 4 bases from J, the gap between germline ends came to 18 bases. CDR3 size: 16 residues. Germline values: CDR1 MNHEY, CDR2 SVGEGT. In DNA, the CDR3 is TGTGCCAGCAGTTATAGAGCTAGGATCAGCTTAGAGACCCAGTACTTC. Encoded protein: CASSYRARISLETQYF.

The chain uses TRBV7-3 and TRBJ2-2; D unclear. The CDR3 is 15 amino acids. Trimming stripped 2 bases from V and 6 bases from J, with 13 bases between. Germline values: CDR1 SGHTA, CDR2 FQGTGA. The CDR3 sequence is CASSLLRTGAGELFF. DNA for the CDR3: TGTGCCAGCAGCTTACTAAGAACGGGTGCCGGGGAGCTGTTTTTT. The whole variable domain, remainder taken from reference TRBV7-3 and TRBJ2-2, is GAGVSQTPSNKVTEKGKYVELRCDPISGHTALYWYRQSLGQGPEFLIYFQGTGAADDSGLPNDRFFAVRPEGSVSTLKIQRTERGDSAVYLCASSLLRTGAGELFFGEGSRLTVL.

This chain uses TRBV19 with TRBJ2-2; 8 bases align to TRBD2. Trimming took 2 bases from V and 1 from J; bases not matched to a gene: 3. This CDR3 region has 16 residues. Germline CDR1 is LNHDA and CDR2 is SQIVND (reference sequence). The CDR3: CASSIQSGGNTGELFF. Written as DNA, the CDR3 is TGTGCCAGTAGTATACAAAGCGGGGGGAACACCGGGGAGCTGTTTTTT.

The chain has TRBV6-5 and TRBJ2-2, with D possibly matching TRBD2 (6 bases). The CDR3 is 15 amino acids. Trimming left V 6 bases short and J 5 bases short, with 16 bases between. Germline CDR1 is MNHEY and CDR2 is SVGAGI. The CDR3 coding sequence is TGTGCCAGCAGCGCAAGATGGGGGAGGACCGGGGAGCTGTTTTTT. As protein: CASSARWGRTGELFF.

The chain is built from TRBV6-5 and TRBJ1-3, with D perhaps TRBD1 (5 bases). The CDR3 runs 14 residues. The V and J ends lost 10 bases and 3 bases respectively, with 16 bases between them. The germline V gene encodes CDR1 MNHEY and CDR2 SVGAGI. CDR3: CATGTGGGGNTIYF. CDR3 DNA: TGTGCCACCGGAACGGGGGGAGGTGGAAACACCATATATTTT.

V usage is TRBV28 and J usage is TRBJ1-6, with TRBD1 matching 7 bases. Trimming took 2 bases from V and 5 from J; bases not matched to a gene: 3. The CDR3 spans 15 residues. Germline assignment: CDR1 MDHEN and CDR2 SYDVKM. CDR3 DNA sequence: TGTGCCAGCAGTTTACTGGGACAGAATAATTCACCCCTCCACTTT. Translated: CASSLLGQNNSPLHF.

The chain is built from TRBV19 and TRBJ1-2; D remains unclear. The germline V gene encodes CDR1 LNHDA and CDR2 SQIVND (reference sequence). V was trimmed by 7 bases and J by 5 bases, leaving 17 bases between them. The CDR3 is made up of 14 amino acids. CDR3 amino acids: CASTTRDPGYGYTF. For the CDR3, the DNA is TGTGCCAGTACCACACGAGATCCGGGGTATGGCTACACCTTC.

The rearrangement joins TRBV27 to TRBJ2-1, with D possibly TRBD2 on 6 matching bases. CDR3 length: 15 residues. Germline lookup yields CDR1 MNHEY and CDR2 SMNVEV (reference sequence). Trimming removed 2 bases at V and 6 bases at J, with 14 bases between. The CDR3 is CASSLIGERANEQFF. CDR3 sequence (DNA): TGTGCCAGCAGTTTAATTGGGGAGCGGGCCAATGAGCAGTTCTTC.

The chain links TRBV27 to TRBJ2-3, with D perhaps matching TRBD1 (6 bases). This CDR3 is 13 amino acids long. Germline V CDR1 and CDR2: MNHEY, SMNVEV (reference sequence). Deletions cut 2 bases from V and 5 bases from J, with 8 bases between. The CDR3 sequence is CASSLRDIDTQYF. CDR3 nucleotides: TGTGCCAGCAGTTTAAGGGACATAGATACGCAGTATTTT.

The chain has TRBV7-9 and TRBJ1-5; no reliable D call. The germline V and J ends were trimmed by 2 bases and 5 bases, with 7 bases remaining between them. CDR1 SEHNR and CDR2 FQNEAQ come from the germline V gene (reference sequence). This CDR3 is built from 13 residues. The DNA for the CDR3 is TGTGCCAGCAGCTTAACAGCTGATCAGCCCCAGCATTTT. Translation gives CASSLTADQPQHF.

The V and J genes are TRBV28 and TRBJ2-3; D is uncertain. The CDR3 is 16 residues long. From germline, CDR1 is MDHEN and CDR2 SYDVKM. The V and J ends lost 3 bases and 4 bases respectively, with 17 bases between them. This CDR3 is CASSFPQVTNADTQYF. As DNA, the CDR3 is TGTGCCAGCAGTTTTCCTCAGGTCACCAACGCAGATACGCAGTATTTT.

The chain couples TRBV7-8 to TRBJ2-7; a possible D gene is TRBD1 (6 bases). Germline V lookup: CDR1 SGHVS, CDR2 FQNEAQ. The CDR3 is made up of 16 amino acids. V was clipped by 2 bases and J by 9 bases, with 23 bases between them. CDR3 amino acids: CASSLTPDTTRGTQYF. DNA of the CDR3: TGTGCCAGCAGCTTAACCCCCGACACAACAAGGGGGACGCAGTACTTC. Using reference TRBV7-8 and TRBJ2-7 for the parts outside the CDR3, the full variable domain is GAGVSQSPRYKVAKRGQDVALRCDPISGHVSLFWYQQALGQGPEFLTYFQNEAQLDKSGLPSDRFFAERPEGSVSTLKIQRTQQEDSAVYLCASSLTPDTTRGTQYFGPGTRLTVT.

The rearrangement joins TRBV28 to TRBJ2-7, with TRBD2 matching 10 bases. CDR3 length equals 14 residues. Germline V gene lookup returns CDR1 MDHEN and CDR2 SYDVKM. Unmatched junction bases numbered 1, after V lost 3 bases and J lost 2 bases. CDR3 coding DNA: TGTGCCAGCAGTTTGAGCGGGAGGGCCTACGAGCAGTACTTC. Translated, it gives CASSLSGRAYEQYF.

The J gene is TRBJ1-2, the V gene TRBV27; TRBD1 matches 9 bases. V gave up 3 bases and J gave up 8 bases; unmatched junction bases: 10. The CDR3 has 15 amino acids. The germline V gene has CDR1 MNHEY and CDR2 SMNVEV (reference sequence). The CDR3 here is CASSFITGDREGYTF. Here the CDR3 DNA reads TGTGCCAGCAGTTTCATAACAGGGGACAGGGAAGGCTACACCTTC.

The chain has TRBV6-1 and TRBJ1-5; 8 nucleotides match TRBD1. With V trimmed by 2 bases and J by 15 bases, 6 bases remained unmatched. CDR1 is MNHNS and CDR2 is SASEGT in the germline V gene. The CDR3 loop spans 12 amino acids. CDR3 protein: CASSEPGQGRHF. CDR3 nucleotides: TGTGCCAGCAGTGAACCAGGACAGGGTAGGCATTTT.

This chain links TRBV24-1 with TRBJ2-2, with D tentatively TRBD1 (5 bases). The CDR3 has 15 amino acids. V gave up 4 bases and J gave up 6 bases, with 14 bases separating them. Germline CDR1 is KGHDR and CDR2 is SFDVKD. The CDR3 sequence is CATSESGLGAGELFF. CDR3 nucleotides: TGTGCCACCAGTGAATCGGGCTTAGGGGCCGGGGAGCTGTTTTTT.

The rearrangement links TRBV6-5 to TRBJ1-5, with unresolved D. CDR1 and CDR2 from the germline V gene are MNHEY and SVGAGI. Between the trimmed V and J ends, which lost 2 bases and 7 bases, there was a span of 12 bases. CDR3 length: 14 amino acids. Here the CDR3 DNA reads TGTGCCAGCAGTTACATTTCAGGATCCCAGCCCCAGCATTTT. Encoded protein: CASSYISGSQPQHF.

CDR3 in amino acids: CASSRGQGGDTQYF. CDR3 DNA sequence: TGCGCCAGCAGCCGGGGACAGGGTGGAGATACGCAGTATTTT. The chain is built from TRBV5-1 and TRBJ2-3, with TRBD1 matching over 9 bases. CDR1 is SGHRS, CDR2 YFSETQ, per germline. The CDR3 totals 14 residues. V lost 4 bases, J lost 5 bases, and 5 bases stayed unmatched.

This clone was seen a few times. The genes are TRBV12-3 or TRBV12-4 and TRBJ1-6; D remains unclear. CDR3 size: 12 residues. V shed 7 bases and J shed 17 bases, with 18 bases lying between them. The CDR3 region has the DNA TGTGCCAGCAATGCGGGGTCTGGGTCCGTCCACTTT. Its protein is CASNAGSGSVHF.

This chain joins TRBV18 and TRBJ2-3, with 13 bases aligning to TRBD2. The CDR3 covers 16 residues. The trim removed 3 bases at V and 6 bases at J, leaving 6 bases unmatched. The germline V gene has CDR1 KGHSH and CDR2 LQKENI. Here the CDR3 DNA reads TGTGCCAGCTCACCGCTACTAGCGGGAGGGCTGGATACGCAGTATTTT. This sequence encodes CASSPLLAGGLDTQYF.

The chain couples TRBV28 to TRBJ2-7; 10 bases fit TRBD2. The CDR3 is 15 amino acids. Germline V CDR1 and CDR2: MDHEN, SYDVKM. The J segment lost 4 bases and the V segment lost 1 base, leaving 4 bases of the junction unmatched. The CDR3 here is CASSLLGLASYEQYF. DNA of the CDR3: TGTGCCAGCAGTTTATTGGGACTAGCGAGTTACGAGCAGTACTTC.

The V gene is TRBV6-1, the J gene TRBJ1-4; TRBD1 is a possible D gene (6 bases). Trimming cost V 1 base and J 6 bases, with 9 bases left between them. Germline V gives CDR1 MNHNS, CDR2 SASEGT. The CDR3 length is 14 residues. CDR3 region: CASSEGTDYEKLFF. In DNA, the CDR3 is TGTGCCAGCAGTGAAGGGACAGACTATGAAAAACTGTTTTTT.

The chain uses TRBV7-2 and TRBJ1-1; weak D call: TRBD1 (6 bases). Germline CDR1 is SGHTA and CDR2 is FQGNSA. V shed 3 bases and J shed 9 bases, with 14 bases lying between them. The CDR3 runs 13 residues. Here the CDR3 DNA reads TGTGCCAGCAGCTTCGGCCGGCAGGGGAAAGCTTTCTTT. It encodes CASSFGRQGKAFF. The full variable domain, its missing parts supplied by reference TRBV7-2 and TRBJ1-1, is GAGVSQSPSNKVTEKGKDVELRCDPISGHTALYWYRQSLGQGLEFLIYFQGNSAPDKSGLPSDRFSAERTGGSVSTLTIQRTQQEDSAVYLCASSFGRQGKAFFGQGTRLTVV.

The sample holds a few counts of this clone. The chain is built from TRBV9 and TRBJ1-2; D call uncertain. The germline CDR1 and CDR2 sequences are SGDLS and YYNGEE. CDR3 size: 16 residues. V lost 0 bases and J lost 8, with 20 bases in between. This chain's CDR3 is CASSVDGLPGGQGYTF. CDR3 DNA: TGTGCCAGCAGCGTAGATGGCCTACCCGGAGGGCAAGGCTACACCTTC.

This chain links TRBV6-5 with TRBJ2-7, with a tentative D call TRBD1 (5 bases). Per the germline V gene, CDR1 is MNHEY and CDR2 is SVGAGI. V lost 8 bases and J lost 5, with 10 bases in between. The CDR3 covers 11 residues. The DNA for the CDR3 is TGTGCCAGCGGCAGGGCCAACGAGCAGTACTTC. Translating it yields CASGRANEQYF.

CDR3 nucleotide sequence: TGTGCCATCAGGAATAGCGGGAGCTCCTACGAGCAGTACTTC. Amino acids: CAIRNSGSSYEQYF. The V gene is TRBV10-3, the J gene TRBJ2-7; 9 bases agree with TRBD2. CDR3 length equals 14 residues. CDR1 is ENHRY and CDR2 is SYGVKD in the germline V gene. V shed 6 bases and J 0 bases; nucleotides not matched to a gene: 3.